Listed below are T cell receptor beta chains from one sample, sequenced in a study of CD8 T cells in ankylosing spondylitis. TCRdb itself ran the 5' RACE reads through MiXCR, one entry per CDR3 protein. The sample has some 46,000 distinct CDR3 sequences; approximately 9.9% are singletons. The sample consisted of blood, either unsorted or a sorted T cell fraction (not recorded which). The receptors come from a male donor with ankylosing spondylitis or in good health (not recorded which). CDR3s include the opening cysteine and the closing phenylalanine or tryptophan. Fields, in order: CDR3 protein, CDR3 DNA, clone size, V gene, D gene, J gene. A D gene is named only where the DNA matches it firmly. Part of the rows lack a size; the others show once, few, many or a class for expanded clones.

cdr3_aa: CASSQLSEQYF; cdr3_nt: TGTGCCAGCAGCCAATTAAGCGAGCAGTACTTC; clone_size: NA; v_call: TRBV16; d_call: NA; j_call: TRBJ2-7
cdr3_aa: CASRTIRDRGTDEQFF; cdr3_nt: TGTGCCAGCAGAACAATACGGGACAGGGGGACCGATGAGCAGTTCTTC; clone_size: NA; v_call: TRBV12-3/TRBV12-4; d_call: TRBD1; j_call: TRBJ2-1
cdr3_aa: CASSLRTVGSPLNPAFF; cdr3_nt: TGCGCCAGCAGCTTGAGGACAGTCGGCAGCCCTCTCAACCCCGCTTTCTTT; clone_size: many; v_call: TRBV5-1; d_call: NA; j_call: TRBJ1-1
cdr3_aa: CASSPHPGGEKLFF; cdr3_nt: TGTGCCAGCAGCCCCCACCCAGGGGGTGAAAAACTGTTTTTT; clone_size: NA; v_call: TRBV7-7; d_call: TRBD1; j_call: TRBJ1-4
cdr3_aa: CASSFSDWKDTEAFF; cdr3_nt: TGCGCCAGCAGCTTTTCGGACTGGAAGGACACTGAAGCTTTCTTT; clone_size: many; v_call: TRBV5-1; d_call: NA; j_call: TRBJ1-1
cdr3_aa: CASSYSRAGGETQYF; cdr3_nt: TGTGCCAGCAGTTACTCCCGGGCAGGGGGGGAGACCCAGTACTTC; clone_size: few; v_call: TRBV6-5; d_call: NA; j_call: TRBJ2-5
cdr3_aa: CASSATLGRIQETQYF; cdr3_nt: TGTGCCAGCAGTGCAACACTAGGACGGATACAAGAGACCCAGTACTTC; clone_size: many; v_call: TRBV28; d_call: NA; j_call: TRBJ2-5
cdr3_aa: CSASDSLAGRPFEQYF; cdr3_nt: TGCAGTGCTAGTGATTCGTTAGCGGGTCGGCCGTTCGAGCAGTACTTC; clone_size: NA; v_call: TRBV20-1; d_call: TRBD2; j_call: TRBJ2-7
cdr3_aa: CASSWDSRTEAFF; cdr3_nt: TGTGCCAGCAGTTGGGACAGTCGCACTGAAGCTTTCTTT; clone_size: NA; v_call: TRBV28; d_call: TRBD1; j_call: TRBJ1-1
cdr3_aa: CASSLAGTAVEAFF; cdr3_nt: TGCGCCAGCAGCTTGGCAGGGACGGCGGTTGAAGCTTTCTTT; clone_size: many; v_call: TRBV5-1; d_call: NA; j_call: TRBJ1-1
cdr3_aa: CASSTGTSGGVGTQYF; cdr3_nt: TGTGCCAGCAGCACAGGGACTAGCGGGGGGGTCGGTACGCAGTATTTT; clone_size: few; v_call: TRBV5-8; d_call: TRBD2; j_call: TRBJ2-3
cdr3_aa: CASSLDPGNTEAFF; cdr3_nt: TGCGCCAGCAGCTTGGATCCGGGGAACACTGAAGCTTTCTTT; clone_size: many; v_call: TRBV5-1; d_call: NA; j_call: TRBJ1-1
cdr3_aa: CSVGKTTGELFF; cdr3_nt: TGCAGCGTCGGGAAAACCACCGGGGAGCTGTTTTTT; clone_size: many; v_call: TRBV29-1; d_call: NA; j_call: TRBJ2-2
cdr3_aa: CASSAGQGASEAFF; cdr3_nt: TGTGCCAGCAGCGCCGGACAGGGGGCATCCGAAGCTTTCTTT; clone_size: few; v_call: TRBV9; d_call: TRBD1; j_call: TRBJ1-1
cdr3_aa: CSARGQSTGELFF; cdr3_nt: TGCAGCGCCCGGGGACAATCCACCGGGGAGCTGTTTTTT; clone_size: many; v_call: TRBV29-1; d_call: NA; j_call: TRBJ2-2
cdr3_aa: CASSLRGLSYEQYF; cdr3_nt: TGTGCCAGCAGCCTCAGGGGACTAAGCTACGAGCAGTACTTC; clone_size: few; v_call: TRBV12-3/TRBV12-4; d_call: NA; j_call: TRBJ2-7
cdr3_aa: CASSLYGEVADTQCF; cdr3_nt: TGCGCCAGCAGCTTGTACGGGGAGGTTGCGGATACGCAGTGTTTT; clone_size: NA; v_call: TRBV5-1; d_call: NA; j_call: TRBJ2-3
cdr3_aa: CASSPPRILTPYEQYF; cdr3_nt: TGTGCCAGCAGTCCCCCCCGAATTCTAACCCCCTACGAGCAGTACTTC; clone_size: many; v_call: TRBV12-3/TRBV12-4; d_call: NA; j_call: TRBJ2-7
cdr3_aa: CASSFIGLLDQPQHF; cdr3_nt: TGTGCCAGCAGCTTTATCGGGCTTCTCGATCAGCCCCAGCATTTT; clone_size: many; v_call: TRBV7-2; d_call: NA; j_call: TRBJ1-5
cdr3_aa: CASSLGPGIGETQYF; cdr3_nt: TGCGCCAGCAGCTTGGGACCAGGGATAGGAGAGACCCAGTACTTC; clone_size: many; v_call: TRBV5-1; d_call: NA; j_call: TRBJ2-5
cdr3_aa: CASSQVVGDQPQHF; cdr3_nt: TGTGCCAGCAGCCAAGTTGTGGGGGATCAGCCCCAGCATTTT; clone_size: NA; v_call: TRBV3-1; d_call: NA; j_call: TRBJ1-5
cdr3_aa: CASSQETVSYEQYF; cdr3_nt: TGTGCCAGCAGCCAAGAGACCGTGTCCTACGAGCAGTACTTC; clone_size: few; v_call: TRBV4-2; d_call: NA; j_call: TRBJ2-7
cdr3_aa: CASSLEVREQYF; cdr3_nt: TGTGCCAGCAGCTTAGAGGTTCGCGAGCAGTACTTC; clone_size: many; v_call: TRBV5-5; d_call: NA; j_call: TRBJ2-7
cdr3_aa: CSAEPGTQDRYTF; cdr3_nt: TGCAGTGCTGAACCGGGAACCCAAGATCGCTACACCTTC; clone_size: many; v_call: TRBV20-1; d_call: NA; j_call: TRBJ1-2